This record concerns one TCR beta chain sequence. These data originate in a study of blood T cell repertoires in COVID-19. Data came from immunoSEQ multiplex PCR; TCRdb stores just in-frame clones and leaves some out. The profile covers about 360,000 clones, with 75% to 90% appearing a single time and 7% to 7.5% taken by the ten largest. Sequenced sample: peripheral blood. The TCR was taken from a woman aged 60 to 75 with COVID-19, enrolled during active disease.

CDR3 DNA sequence: TGTGCCAGCAGTTGGGGATTAGCGGGGAACGAGCAGTACTTC. It is translated as CASSWGLAGNEQYF. This rearrangement joins TRBV6-5 to TRBJ2-7; 8 bases fit TRBD2. Germline loops: CDR1 MNHEY, CDR2 SVGAGI. The length of the CDR3 is 14 residues. The V segment lost 4 bases and the J segment 5 bases; nucleotides outside the gene matches: 7.